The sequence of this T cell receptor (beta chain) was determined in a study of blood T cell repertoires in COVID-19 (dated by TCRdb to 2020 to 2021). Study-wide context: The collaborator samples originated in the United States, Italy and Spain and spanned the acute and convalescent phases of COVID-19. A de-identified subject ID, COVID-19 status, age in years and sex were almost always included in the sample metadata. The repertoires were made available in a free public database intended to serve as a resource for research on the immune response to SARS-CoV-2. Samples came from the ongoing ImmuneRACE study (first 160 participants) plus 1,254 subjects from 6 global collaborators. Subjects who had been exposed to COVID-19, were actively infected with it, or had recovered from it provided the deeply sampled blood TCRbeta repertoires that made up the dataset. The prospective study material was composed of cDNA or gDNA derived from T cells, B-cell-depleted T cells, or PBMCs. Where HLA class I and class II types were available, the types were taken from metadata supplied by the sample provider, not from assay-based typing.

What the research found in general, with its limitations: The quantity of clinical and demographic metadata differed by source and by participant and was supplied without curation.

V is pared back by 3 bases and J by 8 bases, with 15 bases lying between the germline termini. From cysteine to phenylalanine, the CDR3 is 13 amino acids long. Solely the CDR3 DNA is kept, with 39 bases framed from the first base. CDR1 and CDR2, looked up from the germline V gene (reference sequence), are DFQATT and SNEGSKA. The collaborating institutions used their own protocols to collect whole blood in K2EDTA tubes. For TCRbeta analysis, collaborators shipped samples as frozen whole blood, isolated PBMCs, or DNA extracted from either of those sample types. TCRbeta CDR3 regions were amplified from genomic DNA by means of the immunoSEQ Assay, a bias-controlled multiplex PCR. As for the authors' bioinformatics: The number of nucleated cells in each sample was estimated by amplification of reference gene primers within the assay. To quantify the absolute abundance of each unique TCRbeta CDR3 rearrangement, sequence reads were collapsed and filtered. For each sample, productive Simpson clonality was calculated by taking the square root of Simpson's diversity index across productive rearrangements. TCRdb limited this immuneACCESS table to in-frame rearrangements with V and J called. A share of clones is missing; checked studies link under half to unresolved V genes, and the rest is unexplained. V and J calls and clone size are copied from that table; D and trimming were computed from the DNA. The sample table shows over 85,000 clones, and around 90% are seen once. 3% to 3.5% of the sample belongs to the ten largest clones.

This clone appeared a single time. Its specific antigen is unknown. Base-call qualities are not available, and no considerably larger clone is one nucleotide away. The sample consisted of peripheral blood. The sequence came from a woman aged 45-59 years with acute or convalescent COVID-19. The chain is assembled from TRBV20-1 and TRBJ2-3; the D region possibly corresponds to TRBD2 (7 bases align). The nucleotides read TGCAGTGCTAGTGGGGGGGGCACGGGTACGCAGTATTTT. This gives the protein CSASGGGTGTQYF.